A selection of T cell receptor beta chains follows, all from one sample in a study of regulatory T cells in long-lasting Graves disease. TCRdb used MiXCR to reprocess the multiplex PCR reads, holding one entry per CDR3 protein. The table records 300,000 or so distinct CDR3 sequences, roughly 21% of them present only once. The specimen comprised peripheral blood mononuclear cells (PBMCs), sampled when the disease was refractory, from a patient treated with antithyroid drugs. The receptors shown here come from a female donor with Graves disease. Each CDR3 is given with its conserved first and last residue. The D gene is left open where the match is weak. The size field is filled for only some rows; it gives once, few, many or a size class.

d_call,v_call,j_call,clone_size,cdr3_length,cdr3_nt,cdr3_aa
.,TRBV6-1,TRBJ2-1,.,13,TGTGCCAGCAGTGAAGTCGTCGGGAATGAGCAGTTCTTC,CASSEVVGNEQFF
TRBD2,TRBV2,TRBJ2-2,.,18,TGTGCCAGCAGTGAAGGGGTGGGACTAGCGCCGAACACCGGGGAGCTGTTTTTT,CASSEGVGLAPNTGELFF
.,TRBV12-3/TRBV12-4,TRBJ1-2,many,13,TGTGCCAGCAGGAGGACAGAGAGTTATGGCTACACCTTC,CASRRTESYGYTF
.,TRBV19,TRBJ1-6,many,15,TGTGCCAGTAGTACGAGGGCCAAGGCTTATTCACCCCTCCACTTT,CASSTRAKAYSPLHF
TRBD1,TRBV19,TRBJ2-7,.,14,TGTGCCAATATGAGACAGGGGCTGCTCCACGAGCAGTACTTC,CANMRQGLLHEQYF
TRBD1,TRBV6-5,TRBJ2-7,many,14,TGTGCCAGCAGTTTAACGCAGGGGGCTGGGGAGCAGTACTTC,CASSLTQGAGEQYF
.,TRBV28,TRBJ2-3,few,16,TGTGCCAGCAGTTCCGACTTGGTTGCGCGCGCAGATACGCAGTATTTT,CASSSDLVARADTQYF
TRBD2,TRBV20-1,TRBJ2-7,many,14,TGCAGTGCTCGAACGTCCGGGACTACCTACGAGCAGTACTTC,CSARTSGTTYEQYF
.,TRBV13,TRBJ2-2,.,16,TGTGCCAGCAGCCCCGAGGGCAGGGTGGGGACCGGGGAGCTGTTTTTT,CASSPEGRVGTGELFF
.,TRBV6-2/TRBV6-3,TRBJ2-2,many,17,TGTGCCAGCAGTTCCGATGTATGGTCGGGCGGCACCGGGGAGCTGTTTTTT,CASSSDVWSGGTGELFF
TRBD1,TRBV27,TRBJ1-6,once,15,TGTGCCAGCAAGCCCGCCGGGACAGGCAATTCACCCCTCCACTTT,CASKPAGTGNSPLHF
.,TRBV7-3,TRBJ2-2,few,13,TGTGCCAGCAGTCCCACAGGGTCCGGGGAGCTGTTTTTT,CASSPTGSGELFF
TRBD1,TRBV2,TRBJ1-4,many,15,TGTGCCAGCAGTGGATTCAGGGGGCAGCAGGAAAAACTGTTTTTT,CASSGFRGQQEKLFF